Listed here are 6 T cell receptor beta chains from one sample, sequenced in a study of CD8 T cells in ankylosing spondylitis. TCRdb called the 5' RACE reads again in MiXCR, with one record for every CDR3 protein. The sample yields roughly 91,000 distinct CDR3 sequences, roughly 8.3% seen once. The sample was blood, either unsorted or a sorted T cell fraction (not recorded which). These receptors all stem from a male donor with ankylosing spondylitis or in good health (not recorded which).

This clonotype was recorded many times. The rearrangement uses TRBV6-6 and TRBJ2-7; D is undetermined. Per germline, CDR1 MNHNY and CDR2 SVGAGI (reference sequence). The CDR3 sequence is 12 residues long. V was clipped by 5 bases and J by 2 bases, with 7 bases between them. In DNA form, the CDR3 reads TGTGCCAGCAGTACAAAGACCTACGAGCAGTACTTC. Translation: CASSTKTYEQYF.

This clonotype was seen repeatedly, ten times or more. This chain connects TRBV20-1 to TRBJ2-3; a possible D gene is TRBD2 (5 bases). The V end was cut by 4 bases, the J end by 3 bases, with 8 bases between. CDR3 length: 12 residues. Germline V gives CDR1 DFQATT, CDR2 SNEGSKA (reference sequence). The CDR3 bases are TGCAGTGCTACGACTAAGACAGATACGCAGTATTTT. Its protein product is CSATTKTDTQYF.

The chain has TRBV4-3 and TRBJ2-3, with D tentatively TRBD2 (5 bases). V was clipped by 0 bases and J by 1 base, with 14 bases between them. The germline V gene has CDR1 LGHNA and CDR2 YSLEER. CDR3 size: 17 residues. In nucleotides, the CDR3 is TGCGCCAGCAGCCAAGAAGGCCGGGGTAGCCGCACAGATACGCAGTATTTT. Translating it yields CASSQEGRGSRTDTQYF.

This clonotype was counted ten times or more. The rearrangement uses TRBV27 and TRBJ2-1; 12 bases map to TRBD1. The CDR3 contains 18 residues. Germline V gene data show CDR1 as MNHEY and CDR2 as SMNVEV (reference sequence). The J segment lost 0 bases and the V segment lost 0 bases, leaving 3 bases of the junction unmatched. Here the CDR3 reads CASSLSGTGGSSYNEQFF. CDR3 nucleotides: TGTGCCAGCAGTTTATCGGGGACAGGGGGCTCCTCCTACAATGAGCAGTTCTTC.

In this sample, this clonotype turned up many times. The rearrangement links TRBV4-1 to TRBJ2-1; 7 bases are shared with TRBD1. Unmatched junction bases numbered 1, after V lost 2 bases and J lost 0 bases. Germline lookup yields CDR1 MGHRA and CDR2 YSYEKL. This CDR3 contains 15 residues. The DNA of the CDR3 is TGCGCCAGCAGCCAACACAGGGGCTCCTACAATGAGCAGTTCTTC. This gives the protein CASSQHRGSYNEQFF.

This clonotype appeared many times. The chain links TRBV6-1 to TRBJ2-3; D unclear. Per the germline V gene, CDR1 is MNHNS and CDR2 is SASEGT. Deletions cut 5 bases from V and 6 bases from J, with 15 bases between. CDR3 length: 14 amino acids. The CDR3 DNA reads as TGTGCCAGCAGTCCAAGGACCCCGGCGGATACGCAGTATTTT. Its translation is CASSPRTPADTQYF.